Listed below are T cell receptor beta chains from one sample, sequenced in a study of T cells in Graves' hyperthyroidism and ophthalmopathy. Each CDR3 protein is one row after TCRdb ran MiXCR on the multiplex PCR reads. The data hold approximately 400,000 distinct CDR3 sequences, with 20% to 25% observed a single time. The specimen sequenced was blood. The receptors come from a man aged 45-60 years with Graves' hyperthyroidism. The CDR3 runs from the conserved cysteine through the conserved F or W. Each record gives: J gene, V gene, clone size, D gene, CDR3 DNA, CDR3 protein. The D gene is left open where the match is weak. Clone size is stated in some rows and not others, as once, few, many or a class when expanded.

j_call: TRBJ2-5; v_call: TRBV2; clone_size: many; d_call: TRBD2; cdr3_nt: TGTGCCAGCATAAAGAGCGGGAGGCCTGAAGAGACCCAGTACTTC; cdr3_aa: CASIKSGRPEETQYF
j_call: TRBJ2-1; v_call: TRBV3-1; clone_size: many; d_call: NA; cdr3_nt: TGTGCCAGCAGCCAAGATCCCGGGTACAATGAGCAGTTCTTC; cdr3_aa: CASSQDPGYNEQFF
j_call: TRBJ2-5; v_call: TRBV15; clone_size: NA; d_call: TRBD1; cdr3_nt: TGTGCCACCAGCAGAGTGAGGTCGGGACAGGCGGTCCAAGAGACCCAGTACTTC; cdr3_aa: CATSRVRSGQAVQETQYF
j_call: TRBJ2-2; v_call: TRBV29-1; clone_size: few; d_call: TRBD1; cdr3_nt: TGCAGCGTTCGGAAACAGGGGCAAAGCACCGGGGAGCTGTTTTTT; cdr3_aa: CSVRKQGQSTGELFF
j_call: TRBJ2-1; v_call: TRBV4-1; clone_size: NA; d_call: TRBD2; cdr3_nt: TGCGCCAGCAGCCAAATTGGGGCTAGCGGGAGTAGTATATCCTACAATGAGCAGTTCTTC; cdr3_aa: CASSQIGASGSSISYNEQFF
j_call: TRBJ1-3; v_call: TRBV12-3/TRBV12-4; clone_size: many; d_call: TRBD1; cdr3_nt: TGTGCCAGCAGTTTTCTCACAGGGGTGATTGGAAACACCATATATTTT; cdr3_aa: CASSFLTGVIGNTIYF
j_call: TRBJ1-5; v_call: TRBV28; clone_size: few; d_call: TRBD1; cdr3_nt: TGTGCCAGCAACCGGGACAGGGAAAAACAGCCCCAGCATTTT; cdr3_aa: CASNRDREKQPQHF
j_call: TRBJ2-1; v_call: TRBV6-1; clone_size: few; d_call: NA; cdr3_nt: TGTGCCAGCAGGCCGGGCGTCCTCACCTACAATGAGCAGTTCTTC; cdr3_aa: CASRPGVLTYNEQFF
j_call: TRBJ2-4; v_call: TRBV11-2; clone_size: many; d_call: NA; cdr3_nt: TGTGCCAGCAGCTTAGTCCAAGGGGCAAACATTCAGTACTTC; cdr3_aa: CASSLVQGANIQYF
j_call: TRBJ2-3; v_call: TRBV7-3; clone_size: many; d_call: NA; cdr3_nt: TGTGCCAGCAGCTTACAGGGGCTCACAGATACGCAGTATTTT; cdr3_aa: CASSLQGLTDTQYF
j_call: TRBJ2-6; v_call: TRBV3-1; clone_size: NA; d_call: NA; cdr3_nt: TGTGCCAGCAGCCTCGGGGGGCTAGTTACTGGGGCCAACGTCCTGACTTTC; cdr3_aa: CASSLGGLVTGANVLTF
j_call: TRBJ1-4; v_call: TRBV10-3; clone_size: NA; d_call: NA; cdr3_nt: TGTGCCATCAGTGAACCAGGGGTAGGCGAAAAACTGTTTTTT; cdr3_aa: CAISEPGVGEKLFF
j_call: TRBJ2-4; v_call: TRBV24-1; clone_size: NA; d_call: TRBD1; cdr3_nt: TGTGCCACCAGTGACACGGACAGGGGGGACATTCAGTACTTC; cdr3_aa: CATSDTDRGDIQYF
j_call: TRBJ2-3; v_call: TRBV9; clone_size: NA; d_call: TRBD2; cdr3_nt: TGTGCCAGCAGCGGTAGCGGGAGCGGGGCGACTACAGATACGCAGTATTTT; cdr3_aa: CASSGSGSGATTDTQYF
j_call: TRBJ2-7; v_call: TRBV5-1; clone_size: many; d_call: NA; cdr3_nt: TGCGCCAGCAGCCCTTACGAGGGAACCTACGAGCAGTACTTC; cdr3_aa: CASSPYEGTYEQYF
j_call: TRBJ2-7; v_call: TRBV20-1; clone_size: NA; d_call: TRBD2; cdr3_nt: TGCAGTGCGCCTAGTGGGAGGGCCTACGAGCAGCACTTC; cdr3_aa: CSAPSGRAYEQHF
j_call: TRBJ1-5; v_call: TRBV2; clone_size: few; d_call: NA; cdr3_nt: TGTGCCAGCAGTGAAGCTGTAGGGGGTCAGCCCCAGCATTTT; cdr3_aa: CASSEAVGGQPQHF
j_call: TRBJ2-1; v_call: TRBV6-5; clone_size: NA; d_call: TRBD2; cdr3_nt: TGTGCCAGCAGTTACTCCCCTCTATGGGGCGGGAGGGACAATGAGCAGTTCTTC; cdr3_aa: CASSYSPLWGGRDNEQFF
j_call: TRBJ2-6; v_call: TRBV12-3/TRBV12-4; clone_size: few; d_call: NA; cdr3_nt: TGTGCCAGCAAATGGGAAGCTGGGGCCAACGTCCTGACTTTC; cdr3_aa: CASKWEAGANVLTF
j_call: TRBJ2-7; v_call: TRBV18; clone_size: few; d_call: NA; cdr3_nt: TGTGCCAGCTCACCACCTAACAGGGAATACGAGCAGTACTTC; cdr3_aa: CASSPPNREYEQYF
j_call: TRBJ2-3; v_call: TRBV7-9; clone_size: NA; d_call: NA; cdr3_nt: TGTGCCAGCAACTTAGCGCGCCCCGGCACAGATACGCAGTATTTT; cdr3_aa: CASNLARPGTDTQYF
j_call: TRBJ2-2; v_call: TRBV2; clone_size: NA; d_call: TRBD2; cdr3_nt: TGTGCCAGCAGGATGACTAGCGCGAACACCGGGGAGCTGTTTTTT; cdr3_aa: CASRMTSANTGELFF
j_call: TRBJ2-3; v_call: TRBV7-9; clone_size: many; d_call: NA; cdr3_nt: TGTGCCAGCAGCCCCCAAGGCCCAGCAGGGGGCACAGATACGCAGTATTTT; cdr3_aa: CASSPQGPAGGTDTQYF
j_call: TRBJ2-2; v_call: TRBV6-1; clone_size: few; d_call: NA; cdr3_nt: TGTGCCAGCAGGGAGACCAACACCGGGGAGCTGTTTTTT; cdr3_aa: CASRETNTGELFF
j_call: TRBJ2-5; v_call: TRBV10-1; clone_size: many; d_call: NA; cdr3_nt: TGCGCCAGCAGTGAGTCTTCGGAGACCCAGTACTTC; cdr3_aa: CASSESSETQYF
j_call: TRBJ2-3; v_call: TRBV30; clone_size: NA; d_call: TRBD2; cdr3_nt: TGTGCCTGGAGTACGGGGAGGGCAGAGACGCAGTATTTT; cdr3_aa: CAWSTGRAETQYF
j_call: TRBJ1-1; v_call: TRBV29-1; clone_size: many; d_call: NA; cdr3_nt: TGCAGCGTTGGGATGTGGGCGAACACTGAAGCTTTCTTT; cdr3_aa: CSVGMWANTEAFF
j_call: TRBJ1-4; v_call: TRBV6-1; clone_size: many; d_call: TRBD1; cdr3_nt: TGTGCCAGCAGTTATACCGGGACAGGGGGCTCATATGAAAAACTGTTTTTT; cdr3_aa: CASSYTGTGGSYEKLFF
j_call: TRBJ2-7; v_call: TRBV4-1; clone_size: NA; d_call: TRBD1; cdr3_nt: TGCGCCAGCAGCCAAGCCGAGACAGGGGGCTACGAGCAGTACTTC; cdr3_aa: CASSQAETGGYEQYF
j_call: TRBJ1-6; v_call: TRBV5-1; clone_size: NA; d_call: TRBD1; cdr3_nt: TGCGCCAGCAGCTCCACGGGACAGGGCTCCTATAATTCACCCCTCCACTTT; cdr3_aa: CASSSTGQGSYNSPLHF
j_call: TRBJ1-5; v_call: TRBV7-6; clone_size: NA; d_call: NA; cdr3_nt: TGTGCCAGCAGCTCAAGATCTGGGTGGAATCAGCCCCAGCATTTT; cdr3_aa: CASSSRSGWNQPQHF
j_call: TRBJ2-3; v_call: TRBV5-1; clone_size: few; d_call: TRBD2; cdr3_nt: TGCGCCAGCAGCCCCGGGGACTACTTAGATACGCAGTATTTT; cdr3_aa: CASSPGDYLDTQYF
j_call: TRBJ2-1; v_call: TRBV3-1; clone_size: many; d_call: TRBD1; cdr3_nt: TGTGCCAGCAGCATGCAGGGGGCGGGCGAGTGGGAGCAGTTCTTC; cdr3_aa: CASSMQGAGEWEQFF
j_call: TRBJ2-1; v_call: TRBV7-2; clone_size: few; d_call: NA; cdr3_nt: TGTGCCAGCAGCTTAGCGCGGGACTTCTACAATGAGCAGTTCTTC; cdr3_aa: CASSLARDFYNEQFF
j_call: TRBJ2-7; v_call: TRBV15; clone_size: NA; d_call: TRBD1; cdr3_nt: TGTGCCACCCCTAAGGACAGGGACATCCTCTGCTACGAGCAGTACTTC; cdr3_aa: CATPKDRDILCYEQYF
j_call: TRBJ1-2; v_call: TRBV29-1; clone_size: few; d_call: NA; cdr3_nt: TGCAGCGTTGCCCCAGGGAACTATGGCTACACCTTC; cdr3_aa: CSVAPGNYGYTF
j_call: TRBJ2-2; v_call: TRBV19; clone_size: NA; d_call: NA; cdr3_nt: TGTGCCAGTAGTATTTCCGGGGAGCTGTTTTTT; cdr3_aa: CASSISGELFF
j_call: TRBJ2-3; v_call: TRBV27; clone_size: many; d_call: NA; cdr3_nt: TGTGCCAGCAGTGCCGGGACTCCCCCCCTTCCTAGCACAGATACGCAGTATTTT; cdr3_aa: CASSAGTPPLPSTDTQYF
j_call: TRBJ1-5; v_call: TRBV3-1; clone_size: NA; d_call: NA; cdr3_nt: TGTGCCAGCAGTCCGACGGAAGCCGGTCAGCCCCAGCATTTT; cdr3_aa: CASSPTEAGQPQHF
j_call: TRBJ2-5; v_call: TRBV5-4; clone_size: NA; d_call: TRBD2; cdr3_nt: TGTGCCAGCAGCTACACGACTAGCGGGAGTGGGGAGACCCAGTACTTC; cdr3_aa: CASSYTTSGSGETQYF
j_call: TRBJ1-6; v_call: TRBV9; clone_size: NA; d_call: NA; cdr3_nt: TGTGCCAGCAGCCATACAGGGACTTCACCCCTCCACTTT; cdr3_aa: CASSHTGTSPLHF
j_call: TRBJ2-1; v_call: TRBV30; clone_size: few; d_call: NA; cdr3_nt: TGTGCCTGGAGTGTAAGACGGGTATCCTACAATGAGCAGTTCTTC; cdr3_aa: CAWSVRRVSYNEQFF
j_call: TRBJ2-5; v_call: TRBV30; clone_size: few; d_call: NA; cdr3_nt: TGTGCCTGGAGTGTACCCCCAGAGACCCAGTACTTC; cdr3_aa: CAWSVPPETQYF
j_call: TRBJ2-7; v_call: TRBV24-1; clone_size: few; d_call: TRBD2; cdr3_nt: TGTGCCACCAGTTCTAGCGGGAACGAGCAGTACTTC; cdr3_aa: CATSSSGNEQYF
j_call: TRBJ1-1; v_call: TRBV7-9; clone_size: NA; d_call: NA; cdr3_nt: TGTGCCAGCAGCTATACGACGGACCCCCGGGGCACTGAAGCTTTCTTT; cdr3_aa: CASSYTTDPRGTEAFF
j_call: TRBJ1-1; v_call: TRBV2; clone_size: NA; d_call: NA; cdr3_nt: TGTGCCAGCAGTTACAGCAATTTTGCCACTGAAGCTTTCTTT; cdr3_aa: CASSYSNFATEAFF
j_call: TRBJ2-7; v_call: TRBV28; clone_size: few; d_call: TRBD2; cdr3_nt: TGTGCCAGCAGTCCGGGGACTAGCGGGAGGAGGTACGAGCAGTACTTC; cdr3_aa: CASSPGTSGRRYEQYF
j_call: TRBJ1-6; v_call: TRBV27; clone_size: few; d_call: NA; cdr3_nt: TGTGCCAGCAGTTTCCGCAGGGTCGGTTCACCCCTCCACTTT; cdr3_aa: CASSFRRVGSPLHF
j_call: TRBJ2-1; v_call: TRBV7-2; clone_size: few; d_call: NA; cdr3_nt: TGTGCCAGCAGCCCACTTAAATCAGGGAGCTCCTACAATGAGCAGTTCTTC; cdr3_aa: CASSPLKSGSSYNEQFF
j_call: TRBJ2-2; v_call: TRBV12-3/TRBV12-4; clone_size: NA; d_call: TRBD1; cdr3_nt: TGTGCCAGCAGTCGGGACAGCACCGGGGAGCTGTTTTTT; cdr3_aa: CASSRDSTGELFF
j_call: TRBJ2-3; v_call: TRBV29-1; clone_size: few; d_call: NA; cdr3_nt: TGCAGCGTTGACGACGGCACAGATACGCAGTATTTT; cdr3_aa: CSVDDGTDTQYF
j_call: TRBJ2-3; v_call: TRBV7-9; clone_size: few; d_call: NA; cdr3_nt: TGTGCCAGCAGCCACAGGGCGGCACGTGGAGATACGCAGTATTTT; cdr3_aa: CASSHRAARGDTQYF
j_call: TRBJ2-5; v_call: TRBV7-9; clone_size: NA; d_call: NA; cdr3_nt: TGTGCCAGCAATCTGGAAGAGACCCAGTACTTC; cdr3_aa: CASNLEETQYF
j_call: TRBJ2-3; v_call: TRBV27; clone_size: NA; d_call: TRBD2; cdr3_nt: TGTGCCAGCAGCGTGGGACTAGCGGGAGAGGGTAGCACAGATACGCAGTATTTT; cdr3_aa: CASSVGLAGEGSTDTQYF